These 23 T cell receptor beta chains came from one sample sequenced in a study of T cell changes during pregnancy in multiple sclerosis. TCRdb's table, derived via immunoSEQ multiplex PCR, lists solely in-frame clones and lacks some. Of some 53,000 clones in the sample, 85% to 95% were seen once. Specimen: CD4+ T cells from peripheral blood mononuclear cells, collected in the third trimester of pregnancy. These receptor sequences come from a female donor with multiple sclerosis, enrolled in a pregnancy study.

This clone showed up just once. The rearrangement links TRBV6-5 to TRBJ1-4; unclear D gene. The CDR3 totals 12 residues. With 9 bases removed from V and 8 bases from J, the gap between germline ends came to 13 bases. The V gene's germline CDR1 is MNHEY and CDR2 SVGAGI. This chain's CDR3 is CASKRVGEKLFF. The CDR3 DNA reads TGTGCCAGTAAGAGGGTAGGCGAAAAACTGTTTTTT.

This chain connects TRBV7-2 to TRBJ1-2; a possible D gene is TRBD1 (5 bases). Per germline, CDR1 SGHTA and CDR2 FQGNSA. Trimming took 5 bases from V and 0 from J, leaving 16 bases between them. The CDR3 length is 16 residues. The CDR3 spells CASSATRGLSNYGYTF. The CDR3 coding sequence is TGTGCCAGCAGCGCAACTAGGGGACTATCTAACTATGGCTACACCTTC.

This clone was counted once. V usage is TRBV5-4 and J usage is TRBJ1-4; TRBD1 agrees at 7 bases. CDR3 length: 15 residues. V was clipped by 4 bases and J by 4 bases; unmatched bases: 7. The germline CDR1 and CDR2 sequences are SGHNT and YYREEE (reference sequence). The CDR3 coding sequence is TGTGCCAGCAGCCGGGACCAGGGGGATAATGAAAAACTGTTTTTT. This encodes CASSRDQGDNEKLFF.

The J gene is TRBJ1-2, the V gene TRBV19, with D perhaps TRBD1 (6 bases). CDR3 length: 13 residues. Looked up from germline, CDR1 is LNHDA and CDR2 is SQIVND (reference sequence). V shed 4 bases and J shed 3 bases, with 9 bases lying between them. The CDR3 loop reads CASSRGRDYGYTF. CDR3 in DNA: TGTGCCAGTAGTAGGGGGCGAGACTATGGCTACACCTTC.

V is TRBV9 and J is TRBJ2-5, with D possibly being TRBD1 (7 bases). This CDR3 spans 13 amino acids. Trimming removed 0 bases at V and 14 bases at J, with 17 bases between. From germline, CDR1 is SGDLS and CDR2 YYNGEE. The CDR3 bases are TGTGCCAGCAGCGTAGAATATGCGGGACAGCCATACTTC. Translated: CASSVEYAGQPYF.

The chain links TRBV7-2 to TRBJ2-1; 10 bases align to TRBD2. V lost 6 bases and J lost 1; bases outside the gene matches: 3. Per germline, CDR1 SGHTA and CDR2 FQGNSA. There are 15 residues in the CDR3. In nucleotides, the CDR3 is TGTGCCAGCAGTCCTAGCGGGAGTTCCTACAATGAGCAGTTCTTC. Encoded protein: CASSPSGSSYNEQFF.

The chain employs TRBV6-1 and TRBJ2-2; no definite D call. This CDR3 contains 13 residues. Between the trimmed V and J ends, which lost 7 bases and 6 bases, there was a span of 12 bases. Germline V CDR1 and CDR2: MNHNS, SASEGT. CDR3 sequence reads: CASTHQRAGELFF. The CDR3 DNA sequence: TGTGCCAGCACCCATCAACGGGCCGGGGAGCTGTTTTTT.

The chain carries TRBV19 and TRBJ2-5, with 8 bases fitting TRBD2. Germline CDR1 is LNHDA and CDR2 is SQIVND (reference sequence). The V segment lost 5 bases and the J segment 4 bases; nucleotides outside the gene matches: 9. The CDR3 consists of 15 residues. CDR3 bases: TGTGCCAGTAGTGCCTCTCTGACTAGCGTAGAGACCCAGTACTTC. Protein product: CASSASLTSVETQYF.

In this sample, this clone turned up once. The CDR3 bases are TGTGCCAGCAGCTTTTCGGGAGTGGCGCAAGAGACCCAGTACTTC. Its protein product is CASSFSGVAQETQYF. V and J are TRBV11-3 and TRBJ2-5; D perhaps matches TRBD2 (6 bases). V was trimmed by 3 bases and J by 2 bases, leaving 13 bases between them. Germline values: CDR1 SGHNT, CDR2 YENEEA. There are 15 residues in the CDR3.

The chain recombines TRBV2 with TRBJ1-2; D is perhaps TRBD1 (6 bases). This CDR3 contains 14 residues. The V end lost 0 bases, the J end lost 6 bases, and 11 bases lay between the germline ends. Germline V gene data show CDR1 as SNHLY and CDR2 as FYNNEI. CDR3 sequence (DNA): TGTGCCAGCAGTGAAGCGCTCAGGGGACATGGCTACACCTTC. The encoded protein is CASSEALRGHGYTF.

The rearrangement links TRBV18 to TRBJ2-5, with D tentatively TRBD2 (6 bases). The V end lost 3 bases, the J end lost 4 bases, and 12 bases lay between the germline ends. Germline loops: CDR1 KGHSH, CDR2 LQKENI. The CDR3 loop spans 14 amino acids. DNA for the CDR3: TGTGCCAGCTCACCGTACGCGGGACGAGAGACCCAGTACTTC. Translating it yields CASSPYAGRETQYF.

This clone was counted a single time. The genes are TRBV18 and TRBJ2-5; 10 bases agree with TRBD2. The CDR3 runs to 16 residues. Trimming at V came to 5 bases and at J to 2 bases, leaving 8 bases not matched to a gene. Germline CDR1 reads KGHSH; CDR2 reads LQKENI. CDR3 coding DNA: TGTGCCAGCTCAGCCTTCGGAGCGGGAGGGCAAGAGACCCAGTACTTC. Its protein product is CASSAFGAGGQETQYF.

V and J are TRBV5-1 and TRBJ2-2; D perhaps matches TRBD1 (6 bases). CDR3 length equals 14 residues. V lost 2 bases and J 4 bases, leaving 9 bases between the germline ends. Germline lookup yields CDR1 SGHRS and CDR2 YFSETQ. The CDR3 is CASSFMTGTGELFF. DNA for the CDR3: TGCGCCAGCAGCTTTATGACAGGCACCGGGGAGCTGTTTTTT.

This clone was seen just once. J is TRBJ1-1 and V is TRBV5-1; 7 positions agree with TRBD1. CDR3 length: 15 residues. Unmatched junction bases numbered 7, after V lost 0 bases and J lost 5 bases. The germline CDR1 and CDR2 sequences are SGHRS and YFSETQ. The CDR3 nucleotides read TGCGCCAGCAGCTTGGGGACAGGTTGGATTACTGAAGCTTTCTTT. Its protein is CASSLGTGWITEAFF.

This clone came up once. An end of the junction does not agree with germline; a read error may underlie this. The V call is TRBV5-4, the J call TRBJ1-1; TRBD1 might be the D (6 bases). The CDR3 has 15 amino acids. Per the germline V gene, CDR1 is SGHNT and CDR2 is YYREEE (reference sequence). CDR3 region: CASSYRTEPNAEAFF. CDR3 sequence (DNA): TGTGCCAGCAGCTATCGGACAGAACCGAACGCTGAAGCTTTCTTT.

This rearrangement joins TRBV9 to TRBJ1-4; no clear D gene. The CDR3 is 15 amino acids. Germline V gene lookup returns CDR1 SGDLS and CDR2 YYNGEE. The V gene lost 2 bases and the J gene lost 0 bases, with 8 bases spanning the gap. Here the CDR3 reads CASSVTPATNEKLFF. The CDR3 DNA sequence: TGTGCCAGCAGCGTTACTCCCGCAACTAATGAAAAACTGTTTTTT.

The chain couples TRBV7-2 to TRBJ1-6, with TRBD1 matching over 8 bases. There are 15 residues in the CDR3. The V and J ends lost 1 base and 6 bases, in that order; junction bases with no gene match: 2. In germline, CDR1 is SGHTA, CDR2 FQGNSA. CDR3 nucleotide sequence: TGTGCCAGCAGCTTAGAGACAGGGGCTAATTCACCCCTCCACTTT. It specifies CASSLETGANSPLHF.

This clone has just one count. The rearrangement joins TRBV10-3 to TRBJ1-1; 11 positions match TRBD1. Germline V CDR1 and CDR2: ENHRY, SYGVKD. The CDR3 has 16 amino acids. With 10 bases clipped from V and 8 bases from J, the junction kept 18 bases outside the gene matches. This chain's CDR3 is CATTNRVLGQGVEAFF. The CDR3, as DNA: TGTGCCACAACCAACCGAGTACTGGGACAGGGGGTCGAAGCTTTCTTT.

This clone was seen just once. J is TRBJ2-7 and V is TRBV28, with 11 bases matching TRBD2. V shed 6 bases and J 3 bases; nucleotides not matched to a gene: 4. This CDR3 contains 14 residues. Germline CDR1 MDHEN, CDR2 SYDVKM. CDR3 protein: CASRLAGGLYEQYF. CDR3 nucleotide sequence: TGTGCCAGCAGGCTAGCGGGAGGCCTCTACGAGCAGTACTTC.

This sequence joins TRBV7-9 and TRBJ2-2, with D possibly TRBD2 on 5 matching bases. V was clipped by 6 bases and J by 0 bases, with 11 bases between them. This CDR3 contains 15 residues. Per germline, CDR1 SEHNR and CDR2 FQNEAQ (reference sequence). The CDR3, as DNA: TGTGCCAGCAGTCGGGCGGGCACGAACACCGGGGAGCTGTTTTTT. Translation gives CASSRAGTNTGELFF.

DNA of the CDR3: TGTGCCAGCAGTCCGACTAGCGGGTACAAGTCCTACGAGCAGTACTTC. This encodes CASSPTSGYKSYEQYF. The rearrangement links TRBV28 to TRBJ2-7; 10 nucleotides line up with TRBD2. Trimming took 5 bases from V and 1 from J; bases not matched to a gene: 8. The CDR3 sequence is 16 residues long. Germline V CDR1 and CDR2: MDHEN, SYDVKM.

This clone was detected once. The gene calls are TRBV15 and TRBJ2-7; D is undetermined. Per germline, CDR1 LNHNV and CDR2 YYDKDF (reference sequence). CDR3 length: 13 amino acids. The V gene lost 0 bases and the J gene lost 3 bases, with 6 bases spanning the gap. The CDR3 here is CATSRDSSYEQYF. DNA of the CDR3: TGTGCCACCAGCAGAGATAGTAGCTACGAGCAGTACTTC.

The chain combines TRBV11-2 with TRBJ2-7; 7 bases fit TRBD1. The CDR3 has 17 residues. CDR1 SGHAT and CDR2 FQNNGV come from the germline V gene. V gave up 6 bases and J gave up 3 bases; unmatched junction bases: 17. The CDR3 loop is CASSFRRQGVILYEQYF. CDR3 bases: TGTGCCAGCAGTTTCCGCCGACAGGGAGTAATTCTCTACGAGCAGTACTTC.